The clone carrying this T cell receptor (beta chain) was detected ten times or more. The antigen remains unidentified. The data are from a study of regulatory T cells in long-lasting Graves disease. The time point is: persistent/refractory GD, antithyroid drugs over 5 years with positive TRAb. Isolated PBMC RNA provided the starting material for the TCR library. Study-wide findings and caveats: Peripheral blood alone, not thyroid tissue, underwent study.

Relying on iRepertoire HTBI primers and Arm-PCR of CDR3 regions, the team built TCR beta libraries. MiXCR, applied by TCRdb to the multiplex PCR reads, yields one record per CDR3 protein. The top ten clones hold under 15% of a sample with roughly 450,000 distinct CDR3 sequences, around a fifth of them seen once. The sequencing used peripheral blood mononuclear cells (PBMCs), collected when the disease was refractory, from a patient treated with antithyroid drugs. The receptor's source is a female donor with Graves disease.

CDR3 residues: CSGRTQYEQYF. The CDR3 coding sequence is TGCAGCGGCCGGACACAATACGAGCAGTACTTC. J is TRBJ2-7 and V is TRBV29-1, with D maybe TRBD1 (5 bases). Germline V gene lookup returns CDR1 SQVTM and CDR2 ANQGSEA. This CDR3 comprises 11 residues. V was pared by 7 bases and J by 4 bases, with 11 bases between.